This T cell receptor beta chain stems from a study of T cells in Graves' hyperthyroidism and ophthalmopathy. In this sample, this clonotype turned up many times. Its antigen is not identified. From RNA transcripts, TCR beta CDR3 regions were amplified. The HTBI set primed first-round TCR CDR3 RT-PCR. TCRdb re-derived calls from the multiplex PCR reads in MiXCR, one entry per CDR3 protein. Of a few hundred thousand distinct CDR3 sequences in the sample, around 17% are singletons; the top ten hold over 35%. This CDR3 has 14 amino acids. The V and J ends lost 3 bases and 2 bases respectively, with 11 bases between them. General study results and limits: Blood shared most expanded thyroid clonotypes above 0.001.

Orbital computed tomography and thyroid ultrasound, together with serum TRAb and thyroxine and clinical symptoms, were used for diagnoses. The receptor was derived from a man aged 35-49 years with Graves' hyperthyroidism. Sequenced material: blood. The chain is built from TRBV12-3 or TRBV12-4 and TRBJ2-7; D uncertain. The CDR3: CASSFPGLTYEQYF. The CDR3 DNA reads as TGTGCCAGCAGTTTCCCCGGGCTGACCTACGAGCAGTACTTC.